Below are 21 T cell receptor beta chains sequenced from a single sample in a study of cytomegalovirus exposure and HLA in healthy donors. The study ran its PCR with 60 Vbeta and 13 Jbeta primers. Libraries were prepared by immunoSEQ multiplex PCR; TCRdb keeps only in-frame clonotypes and omits some of them. The repertoire consists of roughly 100,000 clones, with 65% to 80% occurring once and the leading ten covering roughly 7.1%. Sequenced: PBMCs. The receptors shown here come from a man aged 35 to 55 in good health and CMV-seropositive.

V usage is TRBV27 and J usage is TRBJ2-3; the match to TRBD2 covers 9 bases. V shed 2 bases and J 0 bases; nucleotides not matched to a gene: 3. The CDR3 totals 16 residues. The germline gives CDR1 MNHEY, CDR2 SMNVEV (reference sequence). The CDR3 coding sequence is TGTGCCAGCAGTTTACTAGCGGGGCCAAGCACAGATACGCAGTATTTT. The encoded protein is CASSLLAGPSTDTQYF.

The sample holds a few counts of this clone. The rearrangement uses TRBV27 and TRBJ2-7; D possibly corresponds to TRBD2 (6 bases). V shed 9 bases and J shed 0 bases, with 12 bases lying between them. CDR1 is MNHEY, CDR2 SMNVEV, per germline (reference sequence). This CDR3 is built from 13 residues. CDR3 bases: TGTGCCAGTTGGGACTGGAGCTCCTACGAGCAGTACTTC. Encoded protein: CASWDWSSYEQYF.

This sequence joins TRBV28 and TRBJ1-1; D remains unclear. The CDR3 sequence is 14 residues long. The germline V gene encodes CDR1 MDHEN and CDR2 SYDVKM. Trimming removed 7 bases at V and 0 bases at J, with 12 bases between. The CDR3 DNA follows: TGTGCCAGCAAGAGCTTCCGGGTGAACACTGAAGCTTTCTTT. It yields the protein CASKSFRVNTEAFF.

This chain links TRBV4-1 with TRBJ2-6; D perhaps matches TRBD1 (6 bases). V was pared by 1 base and J by 2 bases, with 15 bases between. Germline values: CDR1 MGHRA, CDR2 YSYEKL. The CDR3 runs to 18 residues. The CDR3: CASSQALPDRAGANVLTF. In DNA, the CDR3 is TGCGCCAGCAGCCAAGCTCTCCCGGACAGAGCTGGGGCCAACGTCCTGACTTTC.

This chain links TRBV29-1 with TRBJ1-1, with TRBD1 as a possible D gene (6 bases). CDR3 length: 12 residues. Trimming pared 6 bases from V and 4 bases from J, leaving 12 bases between. Looked up from germline, CDR1 is SQVTM and CDR2 is ANQGSEA. As DNA, the CDR3 is TGCAGCGTCGAGGGGGATGGCACTGAAGCTTTCTTT. Protein: CSVEGDGTEAFF.

In its sample, this clone was seen a few times. The chain has TRBV28 and TRBJ2-1, with D tentatively TRBD2 (5 bases). Germline CDR1 is MDHEN and CDR2 is SYDVKM. The CDR3 spans 16 residues. V was clipped by 2 bases and J by 8 bases, with 19 bases between them. CDR3 amino acids: CASSLRSPGIRHEQFF. The CDR3 nucleotides are TGTGCCAGCAGTTTAAGGTCTCCGGGGATCAGGCATGAGCAGTTCTTC. The full variable domain, its missing parts supplied by reference TRBV28 and TRBJ2-1, is DVKVTQSSRYLVKRTGEKVFLECVQDMDHENMFWYRQDPGLGLRLIYFSYDVKMKEKGDIPEGYSVSREKKERFSLILESASTNQTSMYLCASSLRSPGIRHEQFFGPGTRLTVL.

The count of this clone is one. The chain links TRBV10-3 to TRBJ2-5, with D possibly TRBD1 on 6 matching bases. From germline, CDR1 is ENHRY and CDR2 SYGVKD. This CDR3 comprises 14 residues. V was pared by 3 bases and J by 5 bases, with 13 bases between. This CDR3 is CAISDLGARETQYF. Written as DNA, the CDR3 is TGTGCCATCAGTGATTTGGGGGCGCGGGAGACCCAGTACTTC.

The V call is TRBV5-1, the J call TRBJ2-5; 9 positions agree with TRBD1. The CDR3 covers 14 residues. Per the germline V gene, CDR1 is SGHRS and CDR2 is YFSETQ. The trim removed 2 bases at V and 4 bases at J, leaving 3 bases unmatched. CDR3 in amino acids: CASSFPGQGETQYF. DNA for the CDR3: TGCGCCAGCAGCTTCCCGGGACAGGGAGAGACCCAGTACTTC. The entire variable domain, with the rest obtained from reference TRBV5-1 and TRBJ2-5, is as follows: KAGVTQTPRYLIKTRGQQVTLSCSPISGHRSVSWYQQTPGQGLQFLFEYFSETQRNKGNFPGRFSGRQFSNSRSEMNVSTLELGDSALYLCASSFPGQGETQYFGPGTRLLVL.

This chain uses TRBV5-1 with TRBJ2-7; 9 positions match TRBD1. This CDR3 spans 14 amino acids. V gave up 4 bases and J gave up 6 bases; unmatched junction bases: 8. The germline CDR1 and CDR2 sequences are SGHRS and YFSETQ. This CDR3 reads CASSRDRAEVEQYF. DNA for the CDR3: TGCGCCAGCAGCCGGGACAGGGCGGAGGTCGAGCAGTACTTC.

The genes are TRBV4-3 and TRBJ2-1, with TRBD2 identical over 9 bases. The germline V gene has CDR1 LGHNA and CDR2 YSLEER. With 4 bases clipped from V and 6 bases from J, the junction kept 10 bases outside the gene matches. The CDR3 runs to 16 residues. Written as DNA, the CDR3 is TGCGCCAGCAGCCGGATCCAGACTAGCGGACTCAATGAGCAGTTCTTC. It specifies CASSRIQTSGLNEQFF.

This clone was seen once. CDR3 bases: TGTGCCAGCAGCGTAGGTAGCCCTCAAGCCAAAAACATTCAGTACTTC. This gives the protein CASSVGSPQAKNIQYF. The chain is built from TRBV9 and TRBJ2-4; D is undetermined. In germline, CDR1 is SGDLS, CDR2 YYNGEE. V was trimmed by 0 bases and J by 0 bases, leaving 10 bases between them. The CDR3 extends over 16 amino acids.

This clone was seen only a few times. The V and J genes are TRBV2 and TRBJ2-2; D is ambiguous. This CDR3 contains 13 residues. Germline V CDR1 and CDR2: SNHLY, FYNNEI. Trimming took off 1 base at V and 7 bases at J, with 7 bases between the two ends. This chain's CDR3 is CASSEETRGELFF. The CDR3 nucleotides read TGTGCCAGCAGTGAAGAAACGCGCGGGGAGCTGTTTTTT.

The table lists this clone with a few counts. DNA of the CDR3: TGTGCCATTGACAGGGAAATCCTCGCGAATGGCTACACCTTC. Translation gives CAIDREILANGYTF. The chain links TRBV6-7 to TRBJ1-2; 7 nucleotides match TRBD1. TRBV6-7 is an ORF, with its function uncertain. This CDR3 region has 14 residues. V was clipped by 10 bases and J by 6 bases; unmatched bases: 14.

This chain connects TRBV19 to TRBJ1-4, with D tentatively TRBD1 (6 bases). The V and J ends lost 4 bases and 8 bases respectively, with 11 bases between them. Looked up from germline, CDR1 is LNHDA and CDR2 is SQIVND (reference sequence). The CDR3 totals 13 residues. The CDR3 here is CASSTDRGEKLFF. DNA of the CDR3: TGTGCCAGTAGTACGGACAGAGGGGAAAAACTGTTTTTT.

The chain combines TRBV29-1 with TRBJ2-7; 9 bases map to TRBD1. V trimming: 7 bases; J trimming: 4 bases; junction bases outside the gene matches: 11. This CDR3 is 14 amino acids long. Germline V gene sequence: CDR1 SQVTM, CDR2 ANQGSEA. CDR3 sequence: CSGTGTGPQYEQYF. The CDR3 nucleotides are TGCAGCGGAACTGGGACAGGGCCCCAGTACGAGCAGTACTTC.

The chain carries TRBV5-6 and TRBJ1-1, with TRBD1 matching over 7 bases. The germline V gene has CDR1 SGHDT and CDR2 YYEEEE. V lost 4 bases and J lost 1; bases outside the gene matches: 7. The CDR3 totals 15 residues. The CDR3 here is CASSPTGTANTEAFF. CDR3 DNA sequence: TGTGCCAGCAGCCCTACAGGGACAGCGAACACTGAAGCTTTCTTT. Drawing the rest from reference TRBV5-6 and TRBJ1-1, the complete variable domain is DAGVTQSPTHLIKTRGQQVTLRCSPKSGHDTVSWYQQALGQGPQFIFQYYEEEERQRGNFPDRFSGHQFPNYSSELNVNALLLGDSALYLCASSPTGTANTEAFFGQGTRLTVV.

CDR3 in amino acids: CASSPRMIGYGYTF. The CDR3 bases are TGTGCCAGCAGCCCTAGGATGATAGGCTATGGCTACACCTTC. The V and J genes are TRBV28 and TRBJ1-2; no clear D. Germline CDR1 and CDR2: MDHEN and SYDVKM. The CDR3 contains 14 residues. V was pared by 6 bases and J by 4 bases, with 15 bases between.

The J gene is TRBJ2-3, the V gene TRBV14, with D possibly matching TRBD2 (6 bases). The V gene's germline CDR1 is SGHDN and CDR2 FVKESK. CDR3 length equals 14 residues. V was clipped by 5 bases and J by 1 base, with 10 bases between them. The CDR3 here is CASSLGGGTDTQYF. The CDR3 DNA is TGTGCCAGCAGCTTGGGAGGCGGCACAGATACGCAGTATTTT.

CDR3 loop: CASRGTSGDYEQYF. The CDR3 bases are TGTGCCAGCAGGGGGACTAGCGGGGATTACGAGCAGTACTTC. The chain has TRBV6-5 and TRBJ2-7; the match to TRBD2 covers 13 bases. Germline loops: CDR1 MNHEY, CDR2 SVGAGI. Trimming at V came to 6 bases and at J to 4 bases, leaving 3 bases not matched to a gene. The CDR3 sequence is 14 residues long.

The chain joins TRBV4-2 to TRBJ1-1; D not resolved. The CDR3 runs to 15 residues. The germline gives CDR1 LGHNA, CDR2 YNFKEQ. Deletions cut 1 base from V and 4 bases from J, with 13 bases between. The CDR3 reads CASSQAERGGTEAFF. In DNA form, the CDR3 reads TGTGCCAGCAGCCAAGCCGAGCGGGGAGGCACTGAAGCTTTCTTT.

The chain has TRBV28 and TRBJ1-4, with 9 positions matching TRBD1. The CDR3 loop spans 14 amino acids. From germline, CDR1 is MDHEN and CDR2 SYDVKM. V lost 7 bases, J lost 8 bases, and 8 bases stayed unmatched. The CDR3: CASTPGTGKEKLFF. The CDR3 region has the DNA TGTGCCAGCACCCCCGGGACAGGGAAAGAAAAACTGTTTTTT.